The source of this T cell receptor beta chain is a study of CD8 T cells in Susac syndrome. Study outcomes and limitations: The study recognized that its TCR sequencing and HLA analysis covered a relatively small number of individuals.

When the RNA was reverse transcribed, random hexamers were used with an input of 0.5 to 1 ug. immunoSEQ multiplex PCR amplified TCR beta CDR3 across 54 Vbeta, 13 Jbeta. From the immunoSEQ multiplex PCR reads, TCRdb called clonotypes with MiXCR, one entry per CDR3 protein. The table has 300,000 to 350,000 distinct CDR3 sequences, under 95% seen once. Trimming took 1 base from V and 9 from J, leaving 11 bases between them. The CDR3 is made up of 13 amino acids. Germline V gene lookup returns CDR1 SGHTA and CDR2 FQGNSA. About this clonotype: Its antigen is currently unknown.

TCR beta sequencing was performed on blood CD8+ and CD4+ T cells. The patients who served as multiple sclerosis controls were treatment-naive and had stable or active relapsing-remitting disease that fulfilled the revised McDonald criteria. The receptor was derived from a human donor with multiple sclerosis. The material sequenced was CD4+ T cells from PBMCs. This rearrangement joins TRBV7-2 to TRBJ2-3; D might be TRBD1 or TRBD2, each matching 5 bases. The CDR3: CASSLGGPVTQYF. The DNA for the CDR3 is TGTGCCAGCAGCTTAGGGGGACCCGTCACGCAGTATTTT.